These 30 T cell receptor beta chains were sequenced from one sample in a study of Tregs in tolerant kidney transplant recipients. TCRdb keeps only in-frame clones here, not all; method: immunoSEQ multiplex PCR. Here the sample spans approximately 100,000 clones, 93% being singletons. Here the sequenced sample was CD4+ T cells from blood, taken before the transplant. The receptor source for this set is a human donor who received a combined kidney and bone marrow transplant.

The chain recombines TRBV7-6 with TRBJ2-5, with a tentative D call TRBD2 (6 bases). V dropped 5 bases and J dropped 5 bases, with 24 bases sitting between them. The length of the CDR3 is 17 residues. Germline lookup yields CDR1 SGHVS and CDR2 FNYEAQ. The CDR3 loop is CASSPDNSRGGGETQYF. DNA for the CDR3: TGTGCCAGCAGCCCAGATAATTCTAGGGGAGGTGGGGAGACCCAGTACTTC.

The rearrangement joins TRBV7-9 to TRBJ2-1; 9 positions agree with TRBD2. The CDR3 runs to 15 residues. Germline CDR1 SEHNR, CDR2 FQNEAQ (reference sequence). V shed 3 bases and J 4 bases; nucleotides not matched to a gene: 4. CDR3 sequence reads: CASSFRLAGYNEQFF. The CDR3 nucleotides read TGTGCCAGCAGCTTTCGGCTAGCGGGGTACAATGAGCAGTTCTTC.

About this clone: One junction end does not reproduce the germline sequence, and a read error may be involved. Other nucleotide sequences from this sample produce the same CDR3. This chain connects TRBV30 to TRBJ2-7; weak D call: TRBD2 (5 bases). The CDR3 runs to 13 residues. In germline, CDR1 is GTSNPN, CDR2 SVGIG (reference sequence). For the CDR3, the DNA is TGTGCCTGGAGTGTTCGGGGAAACTACGAGCAGTATTTC. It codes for CAWSVRGNYEQYF.

CDR3 sequence: CASSTTGEARGDLHF. The CDR3, as DNA: TGTGCCAGTAGTACGACTGGGGAGGCGCGAGGGGACCTCCACTTT. The chain is built from TRBV19 and TRBJ1-6, with D possibly being TRBD1 (5 bases). Germline values: CDR1 LNHDA, CDR2 SQIVND (reference sequence). Trimming shortened V by 4 bases and J by 15 bases, and 22 bases separated the two germline ends. The CDR3 is 15 residues long.

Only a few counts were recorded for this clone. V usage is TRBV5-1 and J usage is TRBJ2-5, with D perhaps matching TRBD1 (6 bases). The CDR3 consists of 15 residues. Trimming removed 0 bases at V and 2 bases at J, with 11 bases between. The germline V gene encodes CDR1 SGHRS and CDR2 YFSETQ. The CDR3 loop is CASSLGTAPQETQYF. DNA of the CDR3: TGCGCCAGCAGCTTGGGGACAGCGCCTCAAGAGACCCAGTACTTC.

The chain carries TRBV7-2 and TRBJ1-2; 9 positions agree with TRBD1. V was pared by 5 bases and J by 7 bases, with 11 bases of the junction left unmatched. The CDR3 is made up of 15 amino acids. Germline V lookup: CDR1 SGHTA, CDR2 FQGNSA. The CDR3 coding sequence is TGTGCCAGCAGCGTATCGGGACAGGGCACGGGTGGCTACACCTTC. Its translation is CASSVSGQGTGGYTF.

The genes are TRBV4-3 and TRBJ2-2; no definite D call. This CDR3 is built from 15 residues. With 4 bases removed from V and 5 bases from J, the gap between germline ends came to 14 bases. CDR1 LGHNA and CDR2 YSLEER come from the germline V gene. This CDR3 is CASSPHVLRTGELFF. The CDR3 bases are TGCGCCAGCAGCCCACATGTCCTGCGGACCGGGGAGCTGTTTTTT.

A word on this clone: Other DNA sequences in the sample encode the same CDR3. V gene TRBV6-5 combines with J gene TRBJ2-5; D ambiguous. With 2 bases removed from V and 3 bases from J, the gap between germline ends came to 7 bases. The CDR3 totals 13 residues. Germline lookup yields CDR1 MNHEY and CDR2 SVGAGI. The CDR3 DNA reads TGTGCCAGCAGTTACGGCCGGGAAGAGACCCAGTACTTC. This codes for CASSYGREETQYF.

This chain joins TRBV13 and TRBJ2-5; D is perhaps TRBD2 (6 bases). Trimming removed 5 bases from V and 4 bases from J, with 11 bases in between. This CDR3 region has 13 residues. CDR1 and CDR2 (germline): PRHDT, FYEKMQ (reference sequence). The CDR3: CASSHAGRETQYF. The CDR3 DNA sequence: TGTGCCAGCAGCCATGCGGGGAGAGAGACCCAGTACTTC.

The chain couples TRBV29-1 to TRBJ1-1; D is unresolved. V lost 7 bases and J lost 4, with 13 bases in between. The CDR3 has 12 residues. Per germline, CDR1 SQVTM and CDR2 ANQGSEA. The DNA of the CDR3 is TGCAGCGCCCATAAAGGGAGCACTGAAGCTTTCTTT. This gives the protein CSAHKGSTEAFF.

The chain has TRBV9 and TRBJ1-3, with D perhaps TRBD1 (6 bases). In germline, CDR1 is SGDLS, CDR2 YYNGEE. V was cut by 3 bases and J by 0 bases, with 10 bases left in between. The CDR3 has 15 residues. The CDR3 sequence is CASSAGALSGNTIYF. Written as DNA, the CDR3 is TGTGCCAGCAGCGCAGGGGCCCTCTCTGGAAACACCATATATTTT.

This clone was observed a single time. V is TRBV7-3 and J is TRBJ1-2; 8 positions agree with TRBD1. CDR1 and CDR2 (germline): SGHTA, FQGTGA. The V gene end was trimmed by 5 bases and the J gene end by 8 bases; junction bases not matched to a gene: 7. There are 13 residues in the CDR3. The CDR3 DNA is TGTGCCAGCAGCGGACAGGGTGTCGGCGGCTACACCTTC. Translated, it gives CASSGQGVGGYTF.

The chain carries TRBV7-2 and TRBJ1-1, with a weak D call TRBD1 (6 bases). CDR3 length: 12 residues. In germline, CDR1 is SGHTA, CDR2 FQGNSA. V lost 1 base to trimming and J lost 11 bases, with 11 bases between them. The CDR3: CASSLEGRGAFF. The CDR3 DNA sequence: TGTGCCAGCAGCTTAGAGGGCAGGGGCGCTTTCTTT. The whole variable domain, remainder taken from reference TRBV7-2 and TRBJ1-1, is GAGVSQSPSNKVTEKGKDVELRCDPISGHTALYWYRQSLGQGLEFLIYFQGNSAPDKSGLPSDRFSAERTGGSVSTLTIQRTQQEDSAVYLCASSLEGRGAFFGQGTRLTVV.

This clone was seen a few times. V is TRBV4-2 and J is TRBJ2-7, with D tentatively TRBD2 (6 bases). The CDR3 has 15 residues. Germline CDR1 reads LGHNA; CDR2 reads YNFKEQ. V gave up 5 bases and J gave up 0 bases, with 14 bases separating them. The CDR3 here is CASSAGSDNSYEQYF. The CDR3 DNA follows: TGTGCCAGCAGCGCGGGGTCGGACAACTCCTACGAGCAGTACTTC.

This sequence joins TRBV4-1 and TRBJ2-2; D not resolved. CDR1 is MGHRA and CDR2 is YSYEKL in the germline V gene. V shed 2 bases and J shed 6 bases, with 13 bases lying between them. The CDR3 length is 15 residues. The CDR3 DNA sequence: TGCGCCAGCAGCCAAACGAGCAGGTACGCCGGGGAGCTGTTTTTT. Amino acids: CASSQTSRYAGELFF.

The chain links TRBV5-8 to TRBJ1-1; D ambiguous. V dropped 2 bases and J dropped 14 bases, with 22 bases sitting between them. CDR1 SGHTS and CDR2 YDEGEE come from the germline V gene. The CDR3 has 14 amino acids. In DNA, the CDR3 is TGTGCCAGCAGCTTTCGCCTACGCCGAAGGAGTTCGTTCTTT. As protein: CASSFRLRRRSSFF.

Here the CDR3 DNA reads TGTGCCAGCAGCTGGGACACTAACACCGGGGAGCTGTTTTTT. Its protein product is CASSWDTNTGELFF. This sequence joins TRBV5-4 and TRBJ2-2, with D tentatively TRBD1 (6 bases). The CDR3 covers 14 residues. The germline V and J ends were trimmed by 3 bases and 2 bases, with 8 bases remaining between them. CDR1 and CDR2 (germline): SGHNT, YYREEE (reference sequence).

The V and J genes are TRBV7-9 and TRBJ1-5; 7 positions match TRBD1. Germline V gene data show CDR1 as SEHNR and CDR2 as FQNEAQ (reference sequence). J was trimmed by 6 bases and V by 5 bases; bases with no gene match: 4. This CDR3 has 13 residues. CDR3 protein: CASSQGGAQPQHF. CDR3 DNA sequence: TGTGCCAGCAGCCAGGGGGGTGCTCAGCCCCAGCATTTT.

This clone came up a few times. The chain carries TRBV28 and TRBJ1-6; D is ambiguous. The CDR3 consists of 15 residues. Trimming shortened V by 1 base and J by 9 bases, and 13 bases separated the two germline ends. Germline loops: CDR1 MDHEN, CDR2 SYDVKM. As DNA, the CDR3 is TGTGCCAGCAGTTTATCCGGACGGGAACTTTCACCCCTCCACTTT. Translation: CASSLSGRELSPLHF.

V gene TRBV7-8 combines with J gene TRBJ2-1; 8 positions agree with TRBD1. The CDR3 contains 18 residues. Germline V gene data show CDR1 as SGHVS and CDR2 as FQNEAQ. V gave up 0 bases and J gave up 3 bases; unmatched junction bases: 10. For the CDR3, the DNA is TGTGCCAGCAGCTTAGCTCTACAGGGGGGACATGTCTACAATGAGCAGTTCTTC. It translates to CASSLALQGGHVYNEQFF.

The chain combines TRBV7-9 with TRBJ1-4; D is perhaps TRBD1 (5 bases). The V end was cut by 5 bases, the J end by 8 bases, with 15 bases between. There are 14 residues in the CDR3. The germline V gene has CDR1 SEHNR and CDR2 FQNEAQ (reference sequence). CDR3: CASSLSRVEEKLFF. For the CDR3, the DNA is TGTGCCAGCAGCCTGTCCAGGGTGGAGGAAAAACTGTTTTTT. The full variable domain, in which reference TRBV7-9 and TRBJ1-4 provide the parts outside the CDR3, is DTGVSQNPRHKITKRGQNVTFRCDPISEHNRLYWYRQTLGQGPEFLTYFQNEAQLEKSRLLSDRFSAERPKGSFSTLEIQRTEQGDSAMYLCASSLSRVEEKLFFGSGTQLSVL.

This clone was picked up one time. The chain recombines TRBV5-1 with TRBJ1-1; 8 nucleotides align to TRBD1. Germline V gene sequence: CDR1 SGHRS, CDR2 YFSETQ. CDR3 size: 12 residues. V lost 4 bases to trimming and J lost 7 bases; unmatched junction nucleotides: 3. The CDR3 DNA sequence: TGCGCCAGCAGCGGCGGGACAGGTGAAGCTTTCTTT. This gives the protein CASSGGTGEAFF.

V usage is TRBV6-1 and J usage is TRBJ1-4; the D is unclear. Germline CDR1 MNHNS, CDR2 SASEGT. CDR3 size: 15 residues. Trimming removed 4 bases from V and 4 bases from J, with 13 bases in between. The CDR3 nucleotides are TGTGCCAGCAGTGTGATGAGAGGCAGTAATGAAAAACTGTTTTTT. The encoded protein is CASSVMRGSNEKLFF.

The CDR3 here is CASSLALATDTQYF. Written as DNA, the CDR3 is TGTGCCAGCAGCTTGGCTCTAGCTACAGATACGCAGTATTTT. V is TRBV5-4 and J is TRBJ2-3; a possible D gene is TRBD2 (5 bases). The CDR3 is made up of 14 amino acids. The ends were cut back, 0 bases at V and 3 bases at J, with 8 bases in the middle. Germline V gene lookup returns CDR1 SGHNT and CDR2 YYREEE (reference sequence).

The CDR3 spells CSVRPGGLDQPQHF. CDR3 nucleotide sequence: TGCAGCGTACGCCCAGGGGGCCTCGATCAGCCCCAGCATTTT. This chain links TRBV29-1 with TRBJ1-5; 8 positions agree with TRBD1. CDR1 is SQVTM, CDR2 ANQGSEA, per germline. With V trimmed by 6 bases and J by 5 bases, 9 bases remained unmatched. The CDR3 sequence is 14 residues long.

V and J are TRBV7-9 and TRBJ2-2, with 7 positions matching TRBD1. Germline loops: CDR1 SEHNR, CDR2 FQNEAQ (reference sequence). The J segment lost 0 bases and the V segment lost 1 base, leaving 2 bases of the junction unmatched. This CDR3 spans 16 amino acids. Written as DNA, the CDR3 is TGTGCCAGCAGCTTAGGGACAGGAACGAACACCGGGGAGCTGTTTTTT. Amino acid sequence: CASSLGTGTNTGELFF.

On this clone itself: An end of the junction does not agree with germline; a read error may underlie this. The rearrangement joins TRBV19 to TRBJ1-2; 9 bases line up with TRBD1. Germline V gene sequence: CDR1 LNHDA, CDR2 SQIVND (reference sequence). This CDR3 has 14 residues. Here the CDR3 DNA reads TGTGCCAGTAGAATGACAGGGGGTCAGGTTGGCTGCACCTTC. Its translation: CASRMTGGQVGCTF. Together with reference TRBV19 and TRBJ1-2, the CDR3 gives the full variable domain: DGGITQSPKYLFRKEGQNVTLSCEQNLNHDAMYWYRQDPGQGLRLIYYSQIVNDFQKGDIAEGYSVSREKKESFPLTVTSAQKNPTAFYLCASRMTGGQVGCTFGSGTRLTVV.

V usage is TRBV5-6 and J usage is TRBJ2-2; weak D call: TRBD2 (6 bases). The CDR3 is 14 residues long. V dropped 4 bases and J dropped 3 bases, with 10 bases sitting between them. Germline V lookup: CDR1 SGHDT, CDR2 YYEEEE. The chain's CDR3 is CASSRGLYTGELFF. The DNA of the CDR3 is TGTGCCAGCAGCCGGGGACTTTACACCGGGGAGCTGTTTTTT.

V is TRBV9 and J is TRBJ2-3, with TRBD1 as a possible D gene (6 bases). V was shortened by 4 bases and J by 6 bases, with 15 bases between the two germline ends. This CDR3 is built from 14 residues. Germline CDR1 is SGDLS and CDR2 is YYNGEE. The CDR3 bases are TGTGCCAGCAGCCCAAGGGGGTCGGCCGATACGCAGTATTTT. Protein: CASSPRGSADTQYF.

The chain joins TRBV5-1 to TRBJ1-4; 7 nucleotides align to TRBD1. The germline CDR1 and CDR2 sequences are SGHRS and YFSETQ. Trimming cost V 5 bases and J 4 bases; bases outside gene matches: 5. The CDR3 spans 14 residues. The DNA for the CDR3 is TGCGCCAGCAGAAACGGGACAGTTAATGAAAAACTGTTTTTT. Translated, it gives CASRNGTVNEKLFF. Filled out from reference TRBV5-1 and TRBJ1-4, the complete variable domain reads KAGVTQTPRYLIKTRGQQVTLSCSPISGHRSVSWYQQTPGQGLQFLFEYFSETQRNKGNFPGRFSGRQFSNSRSEMNVSTLELGDSALYLCASRNGTVNEKLFFGSGTQLSVL.